This T cell receptor (beta chain) was captured in a study of T-cell memory formation after mild COVID-19. V lost 6 bases and J lost 2, with 9 bases in between. The length of the CDR3 is 13 residues. The germline V gene encodes CDR1 KGHDR and CDR2 SFDVKD. This clonotype was seen a handful of times. Via MiXCR, TCRdb re-called the 5' RACE reads, giving one row per CDR3 protein. Here the sample spans about 110,000 distinct CDR3 sequences, roughly a sixth being singletons. The sequence was collected from a man between 18 and 29 years old who had mild COVID-19 (a few samples of this study predate the infection). Cell type and time point are not known. Sequencing was performed on PBMCs or a T cell subset sorted from them (not recorded which). This chain uses TRBV24-1 with TRBJ1-1; a weak D match, TRBD1 (5 bases). In DNA, the CDR3 is TGTGCCACCAGTCCAGGGAGAAACACTGAAGCTTTCTTT. It encodes CATSPGRNTEAFF.